This T cell receptor (beta chain) was sequenced in a study of monozygotic twins with cystic fibrosis. This clone was recorded only once. Germline V gene sequence: CDR1 MNHEY, CDR2 SMNVEV (reference sequence). The CDR3 runs to 15 residues. V was cut by 3 bases and J by 5 bases, with 15 bases left in between. Clones were sequenced by immunoSEQ multiplex PCR, and TCRdb holds only the in-frame ones, with some missing. This sample carries about 26,000 clones, around nine tenths of them seen once, and the ten largest clones take 0.54%. The TCR sequence derives from a girl aged 2-10 years with cystic fibrosis. The genes are TRBV27 and TRBJ2-3; D gene unclear. The source material was blood. The CDR3, as DNA: TGTGCCAGCAGTTTTCTCCCCACCAGTGGAGATACGCAGTATTTT. It specifies CASSFLPTSGDTQYF.